This TCR beta chain was identified in a study of blood T cells in healthy people across ages. Primers used in a second PCR of roughly 6 to 11 cycles were a sample-barcoded 5' primer and a J-beta primer mix. TCRdb re-called the 5' RACE reads through MiXCR, storing one row per CDR3 protein. The profile shows about 930,000 distinct CDR3 sequences, approximately 32% of them singletons. V lost 6 bases and J 5 bases, leaving 17 bases between the germline ends. The CDR3 contains 15 residues. Germline values: CDR1 MNHNY, CDR2 SVGAGI (reference sequence). This clonotype was observed at least ten times. This same sample was also part of a study on T cells of mothers and their children. That paper adds: Mothers yielded over 10 million CDR3 reads, children about 3 million each. Persistent microchimeric T cell clones were sought, and none were detected.

The chain employs TRBV6-6 and TRBJ2-1; D perhaps matches TRBD1 (10 bases). This TCR came from a woman in her 40s in good health. The sample comprised blood. The CDR3 coding sequence is TGTGCCAGCAGCCCTAGCGGGACAGGGGACAATGAGCAGTTCTTC. Encoded protein: CASSPSGTGDNEQFF.